The 9 T cell receptor beta chains in this list originate from one sample, sequenced in a study of human T cells and chemical hapten exposure. The sample's time point: pre-sensitization, week 0. Treatment reported: therapeutic diphenylcyclopropenone sensitization with weekly scalp DPC. One entry per CDR3 protein results from TCRdb running MiXCR on the RACE reads. Of 270,000 or so distinct CDR3 sequences listed, approximately 7.5% were seen once; the top ten hold 1.2%. The source material was whole blood, sampled in connection with sensitization to the hapten diphenylcyclopropenone (DPC). All receptors derive from a young man with alopecia areata. Some clones in this sample may be carry-over from other donors' samples.

This sequence joins TRBV29-1 and TRBJ1-1, with no clear D. CDR1 is SQVTM, CDR2 ANQGSEA, per germline. V dropped 0 bases and J dropped 5 bases, with 7 bases sitting between them. The CDR3 covers 12 residues. The DNA for the CDR3 is TGCAGCGTTGAAGAGTTAACAACTGAAGCTTTCTTT. It codes for CSVEELTTEAFF.

This clonotype has at least ten counts. This chain uses TRBV2 with TRBJ2-2; D is undetermined. Per germline, CDR1 SNHLY and CDR2 FYNNEI. This CDR3 spans 12 amino acids. V was shortened by 3 bases and J by 5 bases, with 4 bases between the two germline ends. The CDR3 here is CASSEWTGELFF. The CDR3 DNA follows: TGTGCCAGCAGTGAGTGGACCGGGGAGCTGTTTTTT. The variable domain in full, completed from reference TRBV2 and TRBJ2-2, reads EPEVTQTPSHQVTQMGQEVILRCVPISNHLYFYWYRQILGQKVEFLVSFYNNEISEKSEIFDDQFSVERPDGSNFTLKIRSTKLEDSAMYFCASSEWTGELFFGEGSRLTVL.

The V and J genes are TRBV11-2 and TRBJ1-4, with 10 bases that match TRBD1. The CDR3 contains 16 residues. Germline loops: CDR1 SGHAT, CDR2 FQNNGV. V lost 6 bases, J lost 7 bases, and 11 bases stayed unmatched. CDR3 DNA sequence: TGTGCCAGCAGTTACTTGACAGGGGGCAATGGTGAAAAACTGTTTTTT. Protein sequence: CASSYLTGGNGEKLFF.

V gene TRBV4-3 combines with J gene TRBJ1-2; possible D gene TRBD1, 5 bases. Trimming shortened V by 3 bases and J by 4 bases, and 15 bases separated the two germline ends. The CDR3 sequence is 15 residues long. Germline assignment: CDR1 LGHNA and CDR2 YSLEER. The CDR3 loop is CASSHGTEEIYGYTF. CDR3 sequence (DNA): TGCGCCAGCAGCCACGGGACGGAGGAGATCTATGGCTACACCTTC.

The chain uses TRBV7-2 and TRBJ1-1, with D perhaps TRBD1 (5 bases). The CDR3 spans 15 residues. The germline V and J ends were trimmed by 0 bases and 4 bases, with 12 bases remaining between them. Germline CDR1 is SGHTA and CDR2 is FQGNSA. The CDR3 nucleotides read TGTGCCAGCAGCTTAGCAAGCGGGGGAAGCACTGAAGCTTTCTTT. This sequence encodes CASSLASGGSTEAFF.

There are many counts of this clonotype. The chain is built from TRBV5-1 and TRBJ2-5; D is unresolved. This CDR3 comprises 12 residues. Germline loops: CDR1 SGHRS, CDR2 YFSETQ. V lost 4 bases and J 4 bases, leaving 8 bases between the germline ends. In DNA, the CDR3 is TGCGCCAGCAGCCTCCCGGGAGAGACCCAGTACTTC. Its protein product is CASSLPGETQYF. The whole variable domain, remainder taken from reference TRBV5-1 and TRBJ2-5, is KAGVTQTPRYLIKTRGQQVTLSCSPISGHRSVSWYQQTPGQGLQFLFEYFSETQRNKGNFPGRFSGRQFSNSRSEMNVSTLELGDSALYLCASSLPGETQYFGPGTRLLVL.

CDR3 coding DNA: TGTGCCAGCACCACCCCAGGGAATCCATATGGCTACACCTTC. This codes for CASTTPGNPYGYTF. This rearrangement joins TRBV12-3 or TRBV12-4 to TRBJ1-2, with a tentative D call TRBD1 (5 bases). The V end was cut by 7 bases, the J end by 5 bases, with 17 bases between. The CDR3 spans 14 residues.

The rearrangement joins TRBV29-1 to TRBJ2-4; D unresolved. With 4 bases removed from V and 1 base from J, the gap between germline ends came to 8 bases. Germline-derived CDR1 and CDR2 are SQVTM and ANQGSEA. This CDR3 contains 13 residues. As DNA, the CDR3 is TGCAGCGTTGGGGAACGGGCCAAAAACATTCAGTACTTC. This translates into CSVGERAKNIQYF. The full variable domain, completed using reference TRBV29-1 and TRBJ2-4, is SAVISQKPSRDICQRGTSLTIQCQVDSQVTMMFWYRQQPGQSLTLIATANQGSEATYESGFVIDKFPISRPNLTFSTLTVSNMSPEDSSIYLCSVGERAKNIQYFGAGTRLSVL.

V and J are TRBV20-1 and TRBJ1-5, with D possibly being TRBD1 (6 bases). Trimming removed 2 bases from V and 5 bases from J, with 10 bases in between. Per the germline V gene, CDR1 is DFQATT and CDR2 is SNEGSKA (reference sequence). This CDR3 contains 13 residues. The CDR3 loop is CSARRGRDQPQHF. CDR3 bases: TGCAGTGCTAGAAGGGGGAGGGATCAGCCCCAGCATTTT.